Sequencing of this TCR beta chain was carried out in a study of blood T cells in healthy people across ages. Findings and limits, study-wide: Across samples, TCR beta diversity tracked strongly with naive T cell percentage.

This clonotype was seen many times. Antigen unknown. The CDR3 sequence is 13 residues long. Germline-derived CDR1 and CDR2 are DFQATT and SNEGSKA (reference sequence). V dropped 4 bases and J dropped 3; count of bases not matched to a gene: 4. The second PCR ran roughly 6 to 12 cycles with a sample-barcoded 5' primer and J-beta primers. TCRdb analysed the 5' RACE reads with MiXCR anew, one entry per CDR3 protein. The sample has more than 1,000,000 distinct CDR3 sequences, approximately 25% seen once. These data were also filed under a second study, of T cells of mothers and their children. This second report adds: Sample barcodes and 2-4 random nucleotides came from the second PCR's M1S primer. Mothers gave over 9 million TCR beta CDR3 reads each, and children several million each.

This chain links TRBV20-1 with TRBJ2-7; 9 bases agree with TRBD1. The material sequenced was blood. The TCR comes from a girl aged 2-10 years in good health. The CDR3: CSAIQGANYEQYF. The CDR3 bases are TGCAGTGCTATACAGGGGGCAAACTACGAGCAGTACTTC.